A single sample is the source of the 14 T cell receptor beta chains below, sequenced in a study of regulatory T cells in long-lasting Graves disease. Time point indicated: newly diagnosed GD, antithyroid drugs for less than 3 months. From RNA extracted from PBMCs, the TCR library was made. For TCR beta, libraries came from iRepertoire HTBI primers and Arm-PCR of CDR3 regions. TCRdb processed the multiplex PCR reads anew with MiXCR; each CDR3 protein has one entry. In the table there are about 560,000 distinct CDR3 sequences, 15% to 20% of which are singletons. This same sample was also taken into another study, of T cells in Graves' hyperthyroidism and ophthalmopathy.

The sequencing here drew on peripheral blood mononuclear cells (PBMCs), taken at new diagnosis, from a patient treated with antithyroid drugs. The receptors were sampled from a man aged 18 to 30 with Graves disease.

The chain combines TRBV7-6 with TRBJ1-1; D perhaps matches TRBD1 (5 bases). This CDR3 is built from 15 residues. V was cut by 1 base and J by 3 bases, with 12 bases left in between. The germline V gene has CDR1 SGHVS and CDR2 FNYEAQ. The CDR3 protein is CASSLVFGGDTEAFF. The DNA of the CDR3 is TGTGCCAGCAGCTTAGTATTCGGAGGGGACACTGAAGCTTTCTTT.

This clonotype was counted many times. This chain connects TRBV30 to TRBJ1-1; unclear D gene. V lost 4 bases and J 9 bases, leaving 9 bases between the germline ends. CDR3 size: 10 residues. Germline V gene data show CDR1 as GTSNPN and CDR2 as SVGIG (reference sequence). CDR3 protein: CAWTGGKAFF. CDR3 coding DNA: TGTGCCTGGACTGGAGGGAAAGCTTTCTTT.

This clonotype was picked up a small number of times. The chain recombines TRBV5-8 with TRBJ1-5; perhaps TRBD1 as D (6 bases). Trimming pared 2 bases from V and 6 bases from J, leaving 12 bases between. In germline, CDR1 is SGHTS, CDR2 YDEGEE. This CDR3 region has 14 residues. The CDR3 here is CASSLQGSGQPQHF. DNA of the CDR3: TGTGCCAGCAGCTTACAGGGTTCGGGTCAGCCCCAGCATTTT.

This clonotype was found many times. The chain uses TRBV28 and TRBJ2-5; D is perhaps TRBD2 (6 bases). Looked up from germline, CDR1 is MDHEN and CDR2 is SYDVKM. The CDR3 runs 16 residues. V lost 6 bases to trimming and J lost 0 bases, with 17 bases between them. CDR3 bases: TGTGCCAGCAGCCCCGGCCGGGACTGGGACCAAGAGACCCAGTACTTC. Amino acid sequence: CASSPGRDWDQETQYF. Variable domain in full (rest from reference TRBV28 and TRBJ2-5): DVKVTQSSRYLVKRTGEKVFLECVQDMDHENMFWYRQDPGLGLRLIYFSYDVKMKEKGDIPEGYSVSREKKERFSLILESASTNQTSMYLCASSPGRDWDQETQYFGPGTRLLVL.

A few counts support this clonotype. The chain uses TRBV12-5 and TRBJ1-5, with TRBD1 matching over 9 bases. CDR1 and CDR2 (germline): LGHNT, FRNRAP. Trimming cost V 0 bases and J 0 bases; bases outside gene matches: 6. CDR3 length: 18 amino acids. CDR3 DNA: TGTGCTAGTGGTTTGGTCCGGACAGGGGATTATAGCAATCAGCCCCAGCATTTT. Translated, it gives CASGLVRTGDYSNQPQHF.

The gene calls are TRBV5-4 and TRBJ2-5, with D unresolved. The germline V gene encodes CDR1 SGHNT and CDR2 YYREEE (reference sequence). This CDR3 contains 16 residues. V shed 0 bases and J shed 3 bases, with 15 bases lying between them. For the CDR3, the DNA is TGTGCCAGCAGCTTGGTAGGAGCTAGGGAAAAAGAGACCCAGTACTTC. Translated, it gives CASSLVGAREKETQYF. Full variable domain (rest looked up from reference TRBV5-4 and TRBJ2-5): ETGVTQSPTHLIKTRGQQVTLRCSSQSGHNTVSWYQQALGQGPQFIFQYYREEENGRGNFPPRFSGLQFPNYSSELNVNALELDDSALYLCASSLVGAREKETQYFGPGTRLLVL.

This clonotype has at least ten counts. The chain carries TRBV20-1 and TRBJ2-1, with 13 bases fitting TRBD2. Trimming at V came to 3 bases and at J to 0 bases, leaving 2 bases not matched to a gene. Germline V gene data show CDR1 as DFQATT and CDR2 as SNEGSKA (reference sequence). The CDR3 consists of 16 residues. DNA of the CDR3: TGCAGTGCTAGCCGGACTAGCGGGAGCTCCTACAATGAGCAGTTCTTC. Amino acid sequence: CSASRTSGSSYNEQFF.

This clonotype was seen repeatedly, ten times or more. The CDR3 DNA reads as TGTGCCAGCAGTGAAGTAGGGGCGGACAGACAGTACTTC. As protein: CASSEVGADRQYF. The genes are TRBV2 and TRBJ2-7, with a possible D match to TRBD1 (6 bases). V dropped 1 base and J dropped 10 bases, with 14 bases sitting between them. Germline CDR1 and CDR2: SNHLY and FYNNEI. The CDR3 consists of 13 residues.

This chain connects TRBV5-5 to TRBJ1-5; 7 nucleotides agree with TRBD1. Per the germline V gene, CDR1 is SGHKS and CDR2 is YYEKEE (reference sequence). CDR3 length: 15 amino acids. J gave up 3 bases and V 3 bases, and 6 bases lay outside the gene matches. The chain's CDR3 is CASSSMGQPNQPQHF. The CDR3, as DNA: TGTGCCAGCAGCTCAATGGGACAGCCCAATCAGCCCCAGCATTTT.

This clonotype was picked up many times. CDR3 nucleotide sequence: TGTGCCTGGAGATCCTTCGGAGGGAACTATGGCTACACCTTC. Residues: CAWRSFGGNYGYTF. V gene TRBV30 combines with J gene TRBJ1-2; D is unresolved. Trimming cost V 3 bases and J 2 bases, with 13 bases left between them. This CDR3 region has 14 residues. Germline CDR1 is GTSNPN and CDR2 is SVGIG (reference sequence).

This chain links TRBV27 with TRBJ2-2; perhaps D is TRBD1 or TRBD2 (5 bases each). The V gene's germline CDR1 is MNHEY and CDR2 SMNVEV (reference sequence). The CDR3 extends over 14 amino acids. V lost 5 bases and J 5 bases, leaving 12 bases between the germline ends. CDR3 bases: TGTGCCAGCAGTGTGGGGGTGTGGACCGGGGAGCTGTTTTTT. Translation: CASSVGVWTGELFF.

This clonotype was seen at least ten times. The V call is TRBV18, the J call TRBJ1-4, with D tentatively TRBD1 (6 bases). The CDR3 runs 15 residues. The germline V gene has CDR1 KGHSH and CDR2 LQKENI. Trimming took 1 base from V and 0 from J, leaving 6 bases between them. The CDR3: CASSPQGATNEKLFF. DNA of the CDR3: TGTGCCAGCTCACCACAGGGGGCAACTAATGAAAAACTGTTTTTT.

This clonotype was seen at least ten times. V gene TRBV6-1 combines with J gene TRBJ2-2; maybe TRBD2 (5 bases). The CDR3 is 14 amino acids. V shed 1 base and J shed 6 bases, with 9 bases lying between them. CDR1 and CDR2 (germline): MNHNS, SASEGT. The CDR3 DNA follows: TGTGCCAGCAGTGAAGGGCGGGTAGCCGGGGAGCTGTTTTTT. Encoded protein: CASSEGRVAGELFF.

The J gene is TRBJ2-7, the V gene TRBV3-1, with D possibly matching TRBD2 (5 bases). Germline V gene sequence: CDR1 LGHDT, CDR2 YNNKEL (reference sequence). This CDR3 region has 15 residues. Deletions cut 3 bases from V and 6 bases from J, with 18 bases between. The CDR3 region has the DNA TGTGCCAGCAGCCACCTTACGAGAGGGCCAATCGAGCAGTACTTC. Amino acids: CASSHLTRGPIEQYF.